This T cell receptor (beta chain) was obtained from a study of cytomegalovirus exposure and HLA in healthy donors. V was pared by 5 bases and J by 8 bases, with 9 bases of the junction left unmatched. CDR1 LNHDA and CDR2 SQIVND come from the germline V gene (reference sequence). The CDR3 sequence is 15 residues long. Vbeta (60) and Jbeta (13) primers were used in the PCR. The data were produced by immunoSEQ multiplex PCR, yet TCRdb's version contains in-frame clones alone and is incomplete. The sample records 110,000 to 150,000 clones, less than 10% being singletons. General observations from the study: In a later analysis, across HLA loci, associated TCR counts were highest for DRB1, lowest for HLA-C. Indistinguishability led to the exclusion of some V segments, TRBV6-2 and TRBV6-3 included.

The table lists this clone with a few counts. Its cognate antigen is unknown. The chain employs TRBV19 and TRBJ1-6; 7 positions agree with TRBD1. Sequenced: PBMCs. The clonotype was recovered from a man aged 45-65 years in good health and CMV-seronegative. The CDR3 here is CASSRRQGGDSPLHF. For the CDR3, the DNA is TGTGCCAGTAGTCGTCGACAGGGTGGCGATTCACCCCTCCACTTT.